A selection of T cell receptor beta chains follows, all from one sample in a study of CD8 T cells in ankylosing spondylitis. TCRdb reprocessed the 5' RACE reads via MiXCR and lists one record per CDR3 protein. The sample lists a few hundred thousand distinct CDR3 sequences; around 10% were seen once. The specimen was blood, either unsorted or a sorted T cell fraction (not recorded which). The source is a male donor with ankylosing spondylitis or in good health (not recorded which). Both conserved end residues are part of each CDR3. D genes are given only for firm matches. Clone size, where shown, is once, few, many, or a class for clones that have expanded.

TRBV10-3	many	NA	TRBJ1-1	15	CAISLARGADTEAFF	TGTGCCATCAGCCTAGCACGGGGCGCAGACACTGAAGCTTTCTTT
TRBV5-6	many	TRBD1	TRBJ2-1	13	CASSGDRANEQFF	TGTGCCAGCAGCGGGGACAGGGCCAATGAGCAGTTCTTC
TRBV20-1	many	TRBD2	TRBJ2-5	16	CSARDPRTSGKETQYF	TGCAGTGCTAGAGATCCGCGGACTAGCGGAAAAGAGACCCAGTACTTC
TRBV10-3	few	NA	TRBJ2-3	14	CAISGVRTVDTQYF	TGTGCCATCAGTGGGGTACGAACCGTAGATACGCAGTATTTT
TRBV27	many	NA	TRBJ1-5	16	CASILFGGGYSKPQHF	TGTGCCAGCATCCTATTTGGGGGGGGATATAGCAAGCCCCAGCATTTT
TRBV10-3	NA	NA	TRBJ1-2	15	CAISEAWVANYGYTF	TGTGCCATCAGTGAGGCTTGGGTTGCTAACTATGGCTACACCTTC
TRBV6-1	few	TRBD2	TRBJ2-7	19	CASRTGPSGRRYGSYEQYF	TGTGCCAGCAGAACCGGGCCTAGCGGGCGACGCTACGGGTCCTACGAGCAGTACTTC
TRBV20-1	NA	TRBD2	TRBJ2-3	15	CSANLAGPSTDTQYF	TGCAGTGCTAATCTAGCGGGCCCTAGCACAGATACGCAGTATTTT
TRBV7-2	many	TRBD2	TRBJ2-3	16	CASSLGLAVRTDTQYF	TGTGCCAGCAGCTTGGGACTAGCGGTGCGCACAGATACGCAGTATTTT
TRBV6-5	many	NA	TRBJ2-7	13	CASSYDRFNEQYF	TGTGCCAGCAGTTACGACAGGTTTAACGAGCAGTACTTC
TRBV5-1	many	TRBD1	TRBJ2-7	16	CASSLTPGQGYYEQYF	TGCGCCAGCAGCTTGACCCCGGGACAGGGGTACTACGAGCAGTACTTC
TRBV4-1	many	TRBD1	TRBJ2-7	14	CASSRAQGIDEQYF	TGCGCCAGCAGCCGCGCACAGGGGATCGACGAGCAGTACTTC
TRBV5-1	many	TRBD2	TRBJ2-2	15	CASSLEVTSPGELFF	TGCGCCAGCAGCTTGGAGGTGACTAGCCCCGGGGAGCTGTTTTTT
TRBV5-1	few	NA	TRBJ2-2	15	CASSPPGTYTGELFF	TGCGCCAGCAGCCCCCCCGGGACCTACACCGGGGAGCTGTTTTTT
TRBV4-2	many	NA	TRBJ2-1	16	CASSQGGMYSYNEQFF	TGTGCCAGCAGCCAAGGTGGAATGTATTCCTACAATGAGCAGTTCTTC
TRBV11-2	many	NA	TRBJ1-2	14	CASSSTRHWSGYTF	TGTGCCAGCAGCTCGACCCGACATTGGTCAGGCTACACCTTC
TRBV7-8	many	NA	TRBJ2-5	15	CASSLVVTVQETQYF	TGTGCCAGCAGCTTAGTCGTTACAGTACAAGAGACCCAGTACTTC
TRBV5-1	NA	TRBD2	TRBJ2-2	15	CASSSTSEHPGELFF	TGCGCCAGCAGCTCCACTAGCGAGCACCCCGGGGAGCTGTTTTTT
TRBV9	many	TRBD2	TRBJ2-7	16	CASSVERDVSTYEQYF	TGTGCCAGCAGCGTAGAGCGGGACGTGTCAACCTACGAGCAGTACTTC
TRBV6-1	many	NA	TRBJ2-5	14	CASMATRSKGTQYF	TGTGCCAGCATGGCGACACGGTCGAAGGGGACCCAGTACTTC
TRBV6-6	many	NA	TRBJ1-2	13	CASGGNRMTGYTF	TGTGCCAGCGGGGGGAATAGAATGACGGGCTACACCTTC
TRBV5-1	few	NA	TRBJ2-2	13	CASSLAPRGELFF	TGCGCCAGCAGCCTAGCCCCGAGGGGGGAGCTGTTTTTT
TRBV20-1	many	TRBD2	TRBJ2-7	11	CSAAAGGEQYF	TGCAGTGCTGCGGCGGGAGGCGAGCAGTACTTC
TRBV5-1	many	NA	TRBJ1-2	13	CASRPDRNYGYTF	TGCGCCAGCAGACCCGACAGGAATTATGGCTACACCTTC
TRBV29-1	NA	NA	TRBJ2-5	13	CSVPLRVQETQYF	TGCAGCGTCCCCCTTAGGGTCCAAGAGACCCAGTACTTC
TRBV6-6	few	NA	TRBJ1-2	13	CASSLTGSDGYTF	TGTGCCAGCAGCTTAACAGGGTCGGATGGCTACACCTTC
TRBV20-1	few	TRBD2	TRBJ2-5	16	CSARVGASGEKETQYF	TGCAGTGCTAGAGTCGGGGCTAGCGGGGAAAAAGAGACCCAGTACTTC
TRBV23-1	few	NA	TRBJ2-7	8	CTEGEQYF	TGCACGGAGGGCGAGCAGTACTTC
TRBV5-1	NA	TRBD2	TRBJ2-1	18	CASSFFRTSGRSYNEQFF	TGCGCCAGCAGCTTTTTTAGGACTAGCGGGAGATCCTACAATGAGCAGTTCTTC
TRBV18	NA	TRBD1	TRBJ1-1	13	CASSPEGATEAFF	TGTGCCAGCTCACCGGAGGGGGCCACTGAAGCTTTCTTT
TRBV4-1	many	NA	TRBJ2-1	17	CASSHVDLGFVSNEQFF	TGCGCCAGCAGCCACGTCGATTTAGGGTTCGTTTCCAATGAGCAGTTCTTC
TRBV3-1	NA	NA	TRBJ1-3	15	CASSQDQGRGNTIYF	TGTGCCAGCAGCCAAGATCAGGGCAGAGGAAACACCATATATTTT